This T cell receptor beta chain was identified during a study of T cells expressing NK-cell markers. Study-wide context: Researchers got TCR beta repertoires out of sorted CD3+CD56+NKG2C+, CD3+CD56+NKG2C- and CD3+CD56-NKG2C+ T cells. In the group of eight sequenced donors, seven were HCMV-seropositive and one was seronegative. Findings and caveats of the study: Of the CD8+ T cell pool in several donors, roughly 1.0-8% was accounted for by dominant NKG2C+ clonotypes.

cDNA encoding TCR beta was synthesized via 5'RACE template switching incorporating UMIs. TCRdb re-called the 5' RACE reads and gives one entry per CDR3 protein, without DNA. This sample's clone table lists 500,000 to 600,000 distinct CDR3 sequences. About this clonotype: No antigen is known for it.

CDR3 length: 14 amino acids. CDR1 SGHDT and CDR2 YYEEEE come from the germline V gene. Sequenced input: blood T cells: a sorted CD56 or NKG2C T cell subset, CD4+ or CD8+ T cells, or bulk PBMC T cells (not recorded which). The sequence came from a man aged 18 to 35 in good health. The chain joins TRBV5-6 to TRBJ2-3; without DNA, the TCRdb call of TRBD1 cannot be checked. CDR3: CASSLDHTGEAQYF.